This T cell receptor beta chain came from a study of blood T cell repertoires in COVID-19. Profiling relied on immunoSEQ multiplex PCR, and the TCRdb table lists in-frame clones only, not all of them. The sample yields approximately 260,000 clones, about nine tenths seen once. The germline CDR1 and CDR2 sequences are WNHNN and SYGVQD (reference sequence). V lost 3 bases to trimming and J lost 1 base, with 12 bases between them. The CDR3 contains 16 residues. In its sample, this clone was seen once. This sequence joins TRBV10-1 and TRBJ2-2; D might be TRBD2 (7 bases). The TCR was taken from a woman aged 25 to 45 with acute COVID-19. Sequencing was performed on PBMCs or T cells enriched from blood (not recorded which). The CDR3 here is CASSDGGRGNTGELFF. CDR3 coding DNA: TGCGCCAGCAGTGACGGGGGGCGCGGGAACACCGGGGAGCTGTTTTTT.